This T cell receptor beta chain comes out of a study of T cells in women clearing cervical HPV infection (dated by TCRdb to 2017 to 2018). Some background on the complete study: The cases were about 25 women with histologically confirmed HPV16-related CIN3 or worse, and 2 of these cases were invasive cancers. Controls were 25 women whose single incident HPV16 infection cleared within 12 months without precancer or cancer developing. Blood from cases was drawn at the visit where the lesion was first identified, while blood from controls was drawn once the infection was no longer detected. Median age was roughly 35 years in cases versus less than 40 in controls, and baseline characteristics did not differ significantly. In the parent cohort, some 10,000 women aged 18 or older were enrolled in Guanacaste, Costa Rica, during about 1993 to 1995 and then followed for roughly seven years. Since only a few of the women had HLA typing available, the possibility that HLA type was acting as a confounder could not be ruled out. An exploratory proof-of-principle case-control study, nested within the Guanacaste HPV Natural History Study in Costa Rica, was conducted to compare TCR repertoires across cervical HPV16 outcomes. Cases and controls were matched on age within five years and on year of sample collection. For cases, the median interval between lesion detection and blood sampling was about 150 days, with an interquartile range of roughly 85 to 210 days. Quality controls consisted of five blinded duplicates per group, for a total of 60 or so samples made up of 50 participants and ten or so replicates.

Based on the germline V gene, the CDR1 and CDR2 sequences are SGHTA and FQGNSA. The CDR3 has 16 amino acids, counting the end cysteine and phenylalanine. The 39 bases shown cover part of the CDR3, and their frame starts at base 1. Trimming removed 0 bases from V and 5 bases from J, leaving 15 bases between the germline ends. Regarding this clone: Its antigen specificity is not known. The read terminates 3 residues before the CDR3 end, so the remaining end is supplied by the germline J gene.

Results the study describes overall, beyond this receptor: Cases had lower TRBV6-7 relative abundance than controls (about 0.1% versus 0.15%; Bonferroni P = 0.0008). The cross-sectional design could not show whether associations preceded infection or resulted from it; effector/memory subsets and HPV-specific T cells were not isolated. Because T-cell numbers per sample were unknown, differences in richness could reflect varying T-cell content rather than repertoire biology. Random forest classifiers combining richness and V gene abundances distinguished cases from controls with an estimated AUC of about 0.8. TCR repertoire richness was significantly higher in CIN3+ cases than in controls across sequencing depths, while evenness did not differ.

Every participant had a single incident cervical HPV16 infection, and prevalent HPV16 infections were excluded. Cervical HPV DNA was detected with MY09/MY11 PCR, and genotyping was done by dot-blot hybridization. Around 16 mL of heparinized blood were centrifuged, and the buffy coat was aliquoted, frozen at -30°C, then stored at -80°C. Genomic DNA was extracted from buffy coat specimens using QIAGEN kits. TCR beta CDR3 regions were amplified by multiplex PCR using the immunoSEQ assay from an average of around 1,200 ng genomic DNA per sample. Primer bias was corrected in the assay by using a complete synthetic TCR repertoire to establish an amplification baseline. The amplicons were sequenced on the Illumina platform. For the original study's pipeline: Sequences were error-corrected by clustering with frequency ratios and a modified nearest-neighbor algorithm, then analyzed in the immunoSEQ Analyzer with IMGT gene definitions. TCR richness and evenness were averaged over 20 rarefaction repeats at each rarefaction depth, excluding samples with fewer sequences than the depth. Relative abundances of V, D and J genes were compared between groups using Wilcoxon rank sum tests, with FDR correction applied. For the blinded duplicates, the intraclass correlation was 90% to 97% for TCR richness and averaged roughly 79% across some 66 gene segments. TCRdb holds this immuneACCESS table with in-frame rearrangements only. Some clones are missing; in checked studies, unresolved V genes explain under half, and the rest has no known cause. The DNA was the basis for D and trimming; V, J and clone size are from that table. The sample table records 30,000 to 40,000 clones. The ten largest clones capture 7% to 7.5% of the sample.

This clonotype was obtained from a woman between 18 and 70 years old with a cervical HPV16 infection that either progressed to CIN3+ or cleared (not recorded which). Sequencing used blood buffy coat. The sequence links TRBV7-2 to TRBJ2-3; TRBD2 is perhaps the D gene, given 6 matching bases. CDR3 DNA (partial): TGTGCCAGCAGCTTAGCCTCGGGGGTTCTCGTAGATACG. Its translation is CASSLASGVLVDT. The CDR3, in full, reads CASSLASGVLVDTQYF.